This entry lists 23 T cell receptor beta chains sequenced from one sample in a study of blood T cell repertoires in COVID-19. Data came from immunoSEQ multiplex PCR; TCRdb stores just in-frame clones and leaves some out. The data show 200,000 to 250,000 clones, with 80% to 85% seen just once and roughly 5% held by the top ten. The sample consisted of peripheral blood. These receptors were taken from a woman aged 55-69 years who had recovered from COVID-19.

This chain uses TRBV20-1 with TRBJ2-2, with 8 bases identical to TRBD2. This CDR3 has 17 amino acids. With V trimmed by 3 bases and J by 2 bases, 11 bases remained unmatched. Germline V lookup: CDR1 DFQATT, CDR2 SNEGSKA (reference sequence). The CDR3 sequence: CSASPNRLAFNTGELFF. In DNA, the CDR3 is TGCAGTGCTAGTCCAAATAGACTAGCGTTTAACACCGGGGAGCTGTTTTTT.

The chain combines TRBV7-8 with TRBJ1-1; 8 positions match TRBD1. This CDR3 region has 17 residues. The trim removed 6 bases at V and 4 bases at J, leaving 16 bases unmatched. CDR1 and CDR2 from the germline V gene are SGHVS and FQNEAQ. CDR3 residues: CASSFPDRAEGSTEAFF. CDR3 nucleotide sequence: TGTGCCAGCAGTTTCCCGGACAGGGCGGAAGGGAGCACTGAAGCTTTCTTT.

This clone was observed a single time. The rearrangement links TRBV5-6 to TRBJ1-1; D perhaps matches TRBD1 (6 bases). The germline V and J ends were trimmed by 3 bases and 0 bases, with 12 bases remaining between them. Germline CDR1 and CDR2: SGHDT and YYEEEE. The CDR3 runs 15 residues. The CDR3 loop is CASSSGDTMNTEAFF. The CDR3 nucleotides read TGTGCCAGCAGCTCCGGGGACACCATGAACACTGAAGCTTTCTTT.

The chain is built from TRBV4-2 and TRBJ1-1; 10 positions match TRBD1. The trim removed 4 bases at V and 6 bases at J, leaving 8 bases unmatched. The CDR3 sequence is 15 residues long. The germline gives CDR1 LGHNA, CDR2 YNFKEQ. The CDR3 DNA sequence: TGTGCCAGCAGCCCCGGACAGGGGGGGACTTCTGAAGCTTTCTTT. Amino acids: CASSPGQGGTSEAFF.

V gene TRBV6-5 combines with J gene TRBJ2-7; TRBD1 agrees at 8 bases. Germline V lookup: CDR1 MNHEY, CDR2 SVGAGI. J gave up 1 base and V 6 bases, and 5 bases lay outside the gene matches. The CDR3 length is 14 residues. The CDR3 protein is CASSRDRTSYEQYF. CDR3 in DNA: TGTGCCAGCAGCCGGGACAGGACATCCTACGAGCAGTACTTC.

The V call is TRBV5-1, the J call TRBJ2-5; perhaps TRBD2 as D (5 bases). V was shortened by 1 base and J by 4 bases, with 11 bases between the two germline ends. The CDR3 length is 14 residues. Germline V lookup: CDR1 SGHRS, CDR2 YFSETQ. The CDR3, as DNA: TGCGCCAGCAGCTTGACCACTAGTTTAGAGACCCAGTACTTC. This sequence encodes CASSLTTSLETQYF.

In the case of this clone: A much larger clone lies one base from this, so it may be a read error. The chain recombines TRBV3-1 (or the pseudogene TRBV3-2) with TRBJ1-1, with D possibly being TRBD1 (5 bases). CDR1 is LGHDT, CDR2 YNNKEL, per germline (reference sequence). The CDR3 consists of 13 residues. Trimming stripped 2 bases from V and 1 base from J, with 5 bases between. The CDR3 protein is CASSQQGNTEAFF. The CDR3 DNA reads as TGTGCCAGCAGCCAACAGGGGAACACTGAAGCTTTCTTT.

This chain uses TRBV3-1 (or the pseudogene TRBV3-2) with TRBJ2-7; 8 bases are a match to TRBD2. V dropped 4 bases and J dropped 5; count of bases not matched to a gene: 4. CDR1 is LGHDT and CDR2 is YNNKEL in the germline V gene (reference sequence). The CDR3 covers 13 residues. The CDR3 coding sequence is TGTGCCAGCAGCCTCGCAGCGGGAGACGAGCAGTACTTC. Translation gives CASSLAAGDEQYF.

The V and J genes are TRBV15 and TRBJ2-7; a weak D match, TRBD1 (6 bases). The CDR3 is made up of 14 amino acids. Trimming took 0 bases from V and 3 from J, leaving 9 bases between them. Germline loops: CDR1 LNHNV, CDR2 YYDKDF (reference sequence). DNA for the CDR3: TGTGCCACCAGCAGAGATAGGGACATCTACGAGCAGTACTTC. It is translated as CATSRDRDIYEQYF.

The chain uses TRBV19 and TRBJ1-2; D is unresolved. The CDR3 runs 12 residues. CDR1 is LNHDA and CDR2 is SQIVND in the germline V gene (reference sequence). The V end lost 6 bases, the J end lost 7 bases, and 12 bases lay between the germline ends. The CDR3 DNA reads TGTGCCAGTAGCCGCCCCGAGGTTGGCTACACCTTC. Protein sequence: CASSRPEVGYTF.

This chain connects TRBV2 to TRBJ2-7, with D unclear. Trimming left V 4 bases short and J 2 bases short, with 3 bases between. The CDR3 loop spans 11 amino acids. CDR1 and CDR2 (germline): SNHLY, FYNNEI. The CDR3 here is CASSAAYEQYF. CDR3 coding DNA: TGTGCCAGCAGTGCTGCCTACGAGCAGTACTTC.

This clone is a singleton in its sample. The chain employs TRBV5-6 and TRBJ1-1, with a tentative D call TRBD1 (6 bases). Trimming removed 1 base at V and 1 base at J, with 11 bases between. CDR1 and CDR2 from the germline V gene are SGHDT and YYEEEE. This CDR3 spans 15 amino acids. The CDR3 protein is CASSLLRTANTEAFF. The CDR3 region has the DNA TGTGCCAGCAGCTTGTTAAGGACAGCGAACACTGAAGCTTTCTTT.

This chain connects TRBV7-9 to TRBJ2-3, with TRBD2 as a possible D gene (5 bases). CDR3 length equals 15 residues. Trimming removed 5 bases from V and 2 bases from J, with 14 bases in between. Germline CDR1 is SEHNR and CDR2 is FQNEAQ (reference sequence). CDR3 in amino acids: CASSLRGQTTDTQYF. The CDR3 nucleotides read TGTGCCAGCAGCCTCCGAGGGCAGACCACAGATACGCAGTATTTT.

Concerning this clone: The junction departs from germline at one end; a sequencing error may be responsible. The chain uses TRBV7-7 and TRBJ2-1, with D perhaps matching TRBD1 (6 bases). The CDR3 runs 15 residues. Germline CDR1 SSHAT, CDR2 FNYEAQ (reference sequence). The CDR3 DNA is TGTGCTAGCAGCTTTCTGCCAGGGGCAAACAATGAGCAGTTCTTC. Its protein is CASSFLPGANNEQFF. Complete variable domain (other parts from reference TRBV7-7 and TRBJ2-1): GAGVSQSPRYKVTKRGQDVTLRCDPISSHATLYWYQQALGQGPEFLTYFNYEAQPDKSGLPSDRFSAERPEGSISTLTIQRTEQRDSAMYRCASSFLPGANNEQFFGPGTRLTVL.

The chain has TRBV30 and TRBJ2-6; 7 bases map to TRBD1. CDR3 size: 15 residues. Germline trimming cut 3 bases from V and 4 bases from J; bases unmatched to any gene: 6. CDR1 is GTSNPN and CDR2 is SVGIG in the germline V gene (reference sequence). The CDR3 spells CAWRSTGRGANVLTF. CDR3 sequence (DNA): TGTGCCTGGAGGTCGACAGGGCGAGGGGCCAACGTCCTGACTTTC.

V is TRBV4-1 and J is TRBJ1-6, with 7 bases identical to TRBD1. The ends lost 3 bases at V and 10 bases at J; junction bases unmatched: 9. CDR1 is MGHRA, CDR2 YSYEKL, per germline. This CDR3 is built from 15 residues. The CDR3 nucleotides are TGCGCCAGCAGCCAGCCCAGGGGGACCCCCTCACCCCTCCACTTT. Translated, it gives CASSQPRGTPSPLHF.

At least ten counts were recorded for this clone. The chain uses TRBV19 and TRBJ1-2; D unresolved. This CDR3 has 13 amino acids. The germline V gene has CDR1 LNHDA and CDR2 SQIVND (reference sequence). V was trimmed by 3 bases and J by 9 bases, leaving 14 bases between them. The CDR3 reads CASSISRGTSYTF. CDR3 DNA sequence: TGTGCCAGTAGTATCAGCCGAGGAACGAGCTACACCTTC.

The V gene is TRBV3-1 (or the pseudogene TRBV3-2), the J gene TRBJ2-1, with a possible D match to TRBD2 (5 bases). The CDR3 is made up of 14 amino acids. V shed 2 bases and J shed 8 bases, with 13 bases lying between them. Per germline, CDR1 LGHDT and CDR2 YNNKEL (reference sequence). Here the CDR3 reads CASSQPGLIDEQFF. The CDR3 bases are TGTGCCAGCAGCCAACCCGGACTCATCGATGAGCAGTTCTTC.

This clone has a handful of counts. The chain carries TRBV5-1 and TRBJ2-2; the match to TRBD1 covers 10 bases. The CDR3 runs 18 residues. CDR1 and CDR2 (germline): SGHRS, YFSETQ. J gave up 6 bases and V 4 bases, and 15 bases lay outside the gene matches. As DNA, the CDR3 is TGCGCCAGCAGCCGCGGGGATCTGACAGGGGGCGAAGCCGGGGAGCTGTTTTTT. It yields the protein CASSRGDLTGGEAGELFF. Full variable domain (rest looked up from reference TRBV5-1 and TRBJ2-2): KAGVTQTPRYLIKTRGQQVTLSCSPISGHRSVSWYQQTPGQGLQFLFEYFSETQRNKGNFPGRFSGRQFSNSRSEMNVSTLELGDSALYLCASSRGDLTGGEAGELFFGEGSRLTVL.

This clone appeared a single time. The chain employs TRBV5-1 and TRBJ2-1, with unresolved D. The CDR3 is 14 residues long. V was trimmed by 1 base and J by 5 bases, leaving 10 bases between them. CDR1 is SGHRS, CDR2 YFSETQ, per germline. The CDR3 loop reads CASSLLPDNNEQFF. CDR3 coding DNA: TGCGCCAGCAGCTTGTTGCCAGATAACAATGAGCAGTTCTTC.

The sample holds one count of this clone. The J gene is TRBJ1-3, the V gene TRBV7-2; 7 bases match TRBD1. The CDR3 has 16 amino acids. Looked up from germline, CDR1 is SGHTA and CDR2 is FQGNSA. The V and J ends lost 5 bases and 2 bases, in that order; junction bases with no gene match: 9. The CDR3 loop reads CASSRGDSRTGNTIYF. The CDR3 DNA is TGTGCCAGCAGCCGCGGGGACAGCAGAACTGGAAACACCATATATTTT.

The J gene is TRBJ2-3, the V gene TRBV4-1; TRBD2 aligns across 9 bases. This CDR3 has 16 amino acids. J gave up 3 bases and V 5 bases, and 9 bases lay outside the gene matches. CDR1 and CDR2 (germline): MGHRA, YSYEKL. The CDR3 DNA sequence: TGCGCCAGCAGCAGGGACGGCGGGGGGGCAACAGATACGCAGTATTTT. It is translated as CASSRDGGGATDTQYF.

The chain joins TRBV9 to TRBJ1-6, with TRBD1 matching 7 bases. The V segment lost 3 bases and the J segment 12 bases; nucleotides outside the gene matches: 15. This CDR3 is built from 16 residues. Germline V gene lookup returns CDR1 SGDLS and CDR2 YYNGEE. The CDR3 here is CASSGTGVKGYGPLHF. CDR3 coding DNA: TGTGCCAGCAGCGGAACAGGGGTTAAGGGTTATGGACCCCTCCACTTT.